Each of the 10 T cell receptor beta chains below was sequenced from the same sample in a study of T cells in Graves' hyperthyroidism and ophthalmopathy. TCR beta CDR3 sequences were amplified from RNA transcripts. TCR CDR3 regions were first amplified by RT-PCR with HTBI primers. MiXCR was run by TCRdb on the multiplex PCR reads, yielding one entry per CDR3 protein. Among hundreds of thousands of distinct CDR3 sequences, about 12% were seen once, and the ten largest hold around 9.2%. Specimen: blood. These receptors originate from a woman between 18 and 29 years old with Graves' hyperthyroidism.

This clonotype was counted between two and nine times. Because it lacks the conserved phenylalanine or tryptophan at the end, this CDR3 is likely a read error. The V call is TRBV7-2, the J call TRBJ2-2; no clear D gene. CDR1 is SGHTA, CDR2 FQGNSA, per germline. V was pared by 2 bases and J by 3 bases, with 10 bases between. The CDR3 is 15 amino acids. CDR3 in amino acids: CASSLSVGDTGELFS. The CDR3 bases are TGTGCCAGCAGCTTATCGGTCGGAGACACCGGGGAGCTGTTTTCT.

This clonotype was recorded at least ten times. This chain joins TRBV20-1 and TRBJ1-5, with 7 bases aligning to TRBD1. Germline trimming cut 3 bases from V and 4 bases from J; bases unmatched to any gene: 9. CDR3 size: 15 residues. CDR1 is DFQATT and CDR2 is SNEGSKA in the germline V gene (reference sequence). The CDR3 region is CSARGIDRANQPQHF. As DNA, the CDR3 is TGCAGTGCTAGGGGGATCGACAGGGCGAATCAGCCCCAGCATTTT.

This clonotype has more than one count but fewer than ten. One end of the junction fails to match germline, which may point to a read error. The J gene is TRBJ2-2, the V gene TRBV11-2; 9 bases fit TRBD1. This CDR3 region has 15 residues. The V gene's germline CDR1 is SGHAT and CDR2 FQNNGV. Here the CDR3 DNA reads TGTGCCAGCAGGCGGACTGGGACAGGGACCGGGGAGCTGTCTTTT. Its protein is CASRRTGTGTGELSF.

This clonotype was observed many times. The chain uses TRBV7-2 and TRBJ2-3; 7 positions agree with TRBD1. The CDR3 is 17 residues long. Germline CDR1 is SGHTA and CDR2 is FQGNSA. Unmatched junction bases numbered 9, after V lost 1 base and J lost 2 bases. The CDR3 region is CASSLEGGWGSTDTQYF. CDR3 nucleotide sequence: TGTGCCAGCAGCTTAGAAGGGGGCTGGGGGTCCACAGATACGCAGTATTTT.

This clonotype was counted at least ten times. This sequence joins TRBV5-1 and TRBJ2-5; D is possibly TRBD2 (6 bases). V was clipped by 2 bases and J by 1 base, with 12 bases between them. Per germline, CDR1 SGHRS and CDR2 YFSETQ. CDR3 length: 15 residues. The CDR3 bases are TGCGCCAGCAGCTTTGAAGTTAGCGGCCAAGAGACCCAGTACTTC. This gives the protein CASSFEVSGQETQYF.

This clonotype was recorded at least ten times. The chain employs TRBV11-2 and TRBJ1-1, with no clear D. The germline V gene has CDR1 SGHAT and CDR2 FQNNGV. The CDR3 has 13 residues. With 3 bases removed from V and 7 bases from J, the gap between germline ends came to 12 bases. CDR3 region: CASSLGGRGEAFF. CDR3 bases: TGTGCCAGCAGCTTGGGAGGAAGAGGTGAAGCTTTCTTT.

In this sample, this clonotype turned up a few times. The chain joins TRBV5-8 to TRBJ2-2; TRBD1 aligns across 8 bases. J gave up 3 bases and V 1 base, and 5 bases lay outside the gene matches. This CDR3 has 16 amino acids. The germline gives CDR1 SGHTS, CDR2 YDEGEE. CDR3 in DNA: TGTGCCAGCAGCTTGATAACAGGGGGTCACACCGGGGAGCTGTTTTTT. It specifies CASSLITGGHTGELFF.

This chain uses TRBV7-2 with TRBJ2-2; 8 bases agree with TRBD2. CDR3 length: 14 amino acids. The germline V gene has CDR1 SGHTA and CDR2 FQGNSA. Trimming at V came to 8 bases and at J to 4 bases, leaving 6 bases not matched to a gene. The CDR3 loop is CASQSGSFTGELFF. The CDR3 DNA follows: TGTGCCAGCCAGAGCGGGAGTTTCACCGGGGAGCTGTTTTTT.

The chain recombines TRBV4-1 with TRBJ1-2, with D possibly TRBD1 on 5 matching bases. The V end lost 4 bases, the J end lost 4 bases, and 19 bases lay between the germline ends. The CDR3 totals 16 residues. Looked up from germline, CDR1 is MGHRA and CDR2 is YSYEKL. CDR3: CASSPGGGALSYGYTF. CDR3 DNA: TGCGCCAGCAGCCCTGGAGGAGGGGCACTGTCCTATGGCTACACCTTC.

This clonotype occurred many times. The chain joins TRBV2 to TRBJ2-3; D not resolved. The CDR3 covers 14 residues. Per the germline V gene, CDR1 is SNHLY and CDR2 is FYNNEI. The V gene lost 3 bases and the J gene lost 1 base, with 8 bases spanning the gap. CDR3 in DNA: TGTGCCAGCAGTGAGGCGGTAGGCACAGATACGCAGTATTTT. Amino acid sequence: CASSEAVGTDTQYF.